This T cell receptor beta chain stems from a study of regulatory T cells in long-lasting Graves disease. Overall study context: Persistent cases took antithyroid drugs over 5 years and stayed TSH receptor antibody positive.

Described time point: persistent/refractory GD, antithyroid drugs over 5 years with positive TRAb. PBMCs provided the RNA from which the TCR library was made. The table lists this clonotype with many counts. The antigen is undetermined. The study's findings and limits: Favoring TRBV28, TRBJ1-2 and TRBJ2-5 was a feature seen in persistent disease. Less diverse TCR repertoires were seen in persistent Graves' patients than in newly diagnosed ones. Shared public clonotypes totalled some 2,500 in persistent patients, compared with about 970 in new patients.

This CDR3 contains 14 residues. CDR1 and CDR2 from the germline V gene are PRHDT and FYEKMQ (reference sequence). The germline V and J ends were trimmed by 2 bases and 10 bases, with 12 bases remaining between them. According to the study, TCR beta libraries were built with iRepertoire HTBI primers and CDR3-region Arm-PCR. Each CDR3 protein gets one entry after TCRdb re-called the multiplex PCR reads with MiXCR. Counted here are 600,000 to 800,000 distinct CDR3 sequences, 25% to 35% occurring once; the ten biggest clones make up 40% to 55%. This TCR derives from a female donor with Graves disease. This chain links TRBV13 with TRBJ1-6, with D perhaps matching TRBD1 (5 bases). The sequences come from peripheral blood mononuclear cells (PBMCs), collected when the disease was refractory, from a patient treated with antithyroid drugs. The CDR3, as DNA: TGTGCCAGCAGCTTAAACAGGCTAGGGTCACCCCTCCACTTT. It translates to CASSLNRLGSPLHF.